One and the same sample provided the 12 T cell receptor beta chains below, sequenced in a study of blood T cell repertoires in COVID-19. Method: immunoSEQ multiplex PCR; TCRdb's copy keeps in-frame clones and lacks some. Among over 25,000 clones listed, about 91% were seen once. The specimen sequenced was peripheral blood. These receptors were obtained from a human donor with active COVID-19. The donor label of this sample is uncertain.

The chain is built from TRBV7-6 and TRBJ2-7; TRBD1 matches 9 bases. CDR1 is SGHVS and CDR2 is FNYEAQ in the germline V gene. V dropped 5 bases and J dropped 3; count of bases not matched to a gene: 8. The CDR3 runs 15 residues. The CDR3 DNA sequence: TGTGCCAGCAGCCCCCGGACAGGGGCCCACTACGAGCAGTACTTC. This translates into CASSPRTGAHYEQYF.

The chain joins TRBV7-7 to TRBJ2-2, with a weak D call TRBD2 (7 bases). CDR3 length equals 15 residues. The V gene's germline CDR1 is SSHAT and CDR2 FNYEAQ (reference sequence). Trimming pared 4 bases from V and 3 bases from J, leaving 12 bases between. CDR3 nucleotide sequence: TGTGCCAGCAGCTCACGGGGGGCGGACACCGGGGAGCTGTTTTTT. Its protein product is CASSSRGADTGELFF.

The CDR3 nucleotides read TGTGCCAGCAGCCTCTCACCGGGACTACCTCCCGGAGAGCAGTACTTC. It codes for CASSLSPGLPPGEQYF. The J gene is TRBJ2-7, the V gene TRBV27; 7 bases line up with TRBD2. Germline CDR1 is MNHEY and CDR2 is SMNVEV (reference sequence). The CDR3 runs 16 residues. V lost 6 bases to trimming and J lost 7 bases; unmatched junction nucleotides: 18.

The rearrangement uses TRBV18 and TRBJ2-7; 7 bases are shared with TRBD1. Trimming at V came to 1 base and at J to 4 bases, leaving 4 bases not matched to a gene. This CDR3 is built from 14 residues. From germline, CDR1 is KGHSH and CDR2 LQKENI. The chain's CDR3 is CASSPLKGAYEQYF. The CDR3 nucleotides read TGTGCCAGCTCACCACTGAAGGGGGCTTACGAGCAGTACTTC.

This chain joins TRBV5-4 and TRBJ2-2, with D tentatively TRBD1 (6 bases). The CDR3 is 15 residues long. V shed 0 bases and J shed 4 bases, with 10 bases lying between them. The germline V gene has CDR1 SGHNT and CDR2 YYREEE (reference sequence). As DNA, the CDR3 is TGTGCCAGCAGCTTGGCGGGACAAGTCACCGGGGAGCTGTTTTTT. Translated, it gives CASSLAGQVTGELFF.

This rearrangement joins TRBV3-1 (or the pseudogene TRBV3-2) to TRBJ2-3, with TRBD1 identical over 8 bases. J was trimmed by 4 bases and V by 4 bases; bases with no gene match: 7. This CDR3 spans 15 amino acids. Germline loops: CDR1 LGHDT, CDR2 YNNKEL (reference sequence). The CDR3 DNA reads as TGTGCCAGCAGCCGCCCAGGACAGGGAGCAGATACGCAGTATTTT. Its translation is CASSRPGQGADTQYF.

J is TRBJ2-3 and V is TRBV6-2 or TRBV6-3; D is perhaps TRBD2 (5 bases). Germline V lookup: CDR1 MNHEY, CDR2 SVGEGT. Trimming took off 5 bases at V and 4 bases at J, with 22 bases between the two ends. This CDR3 comprises 17 residues. CDR3 loop: CASSHTQEGYSADTQYF. CDR3 bases: TGTGCCAGCAGTCACACCCAAGAGGGCTACAGCGCAGATACGCAGTATTTT.

J is TRBJ2-3 and V is TRBV5-1; D unresolved. CDR3 length: 16 residues. V was shortened by 0 bases and J by 0 bases, with 11 bases between the two germline ends. The germline V gene encodes CDR1 SGHRS and CDR2 YFSETQ. The CDR3 is CASSLGHASSTDTQYF. In DNA, the CDR3 is TGCGCCAGCAGCTTGGGACACGCATCTAGCACAGATACGCAGTATTTT.

The gene calls are TRBV10-1 and TRBJ2-1; D is unclear. Looked up from germline, CDR1 is WNHNN and CDR2 is SYGVQD (reference sequence). This CDR3 contains 17 residues. V dropped 0 bases and J dropped 4 bases, with 16 bases sitting between them. CDR3 coding DNA: TGCGCCAGCAGTGAGTCGACTCGACGCAGTAGGTACAATGAGCAGTTCTTC. Translation: CASSESTRRSRYNEQFF.

The rearrangement links TRBV7-6 to TRBJ2-7; 7 bases map to TRBD1. Trimming at V came to 5 bases and at J to 2 bases, leaving 9 bases not matched to a gene. The CDR3 loop spans 15 amino acids. The germline V gene encodes CDR1 SGHVS and CDR2 FNYEAQ. DNA of the CDR3: TGTGCCAGCAGCGATAACCCGGGACAGACCTACGAGCAGTACTTC. Translating gives CASSDNPGQTYEQYF. The whole variable domain, filled in from reference TRBV7-6 and TRBJ2-7, reads GAGVSQSPRYKVTKRGQDVALRCDPISGHVSLYWYRQALGQGPEFLTYFNYEAQQDKSGLPNDRFSAERPEGSISTLTIQRTEQRDSAMYRCASSDNPGQTYEQYFGPGTRLTVT.

This rearrangement joins TRBV7-9 to TRBJ2-3; TRBD1 aligns across 10 bases. The CDR3 runs 16 residues. V lost 5 bases to trimming and J lost 3 bases; unmatched junction nucleotides: 8. Germline CDR1 and CDR2: SEHNR and FQNEAQ (reference sequence). DNA for the CDR3: TGTGCCAGCAGCGCGGGACAGGGGCCTAAAACAGATACGCAGTATTTT. This translates into CASSAGQGPKTDTQYF. The full variable domain, with the rest looked up from reference TRBV7-9 and TRBJ2-3, is DTGVSQNPRHKITKRGQNVTFRCDPISEHNRLYWYRQTLGQGPEFLTYFQNEAQLEKSRLLSDRFSAERPKGSFSTLEIQRTEQGDSAMYLCASSAGQGPKTDTQYFGPGTRLTVL.

The V and J genes are TRBV9 and TRBJ2-1, with 8 bases lining up with TRBD1. Looked up from germline, CDR1 is SGDLS and CDR2 is YYNGEE. V was pared by 0 bases and J by 2 bases, with 4 bases of the junction left unmatched. CDR3 length: 16 amino acids. CDR3 sequence: CASSVGGTGTYNEQFF. For the CDR3, the DNA is TGTGCCAGCAGCGTAGGAGGGACAGGAACCTACAATGAGCAGTTCTTC.